A selection of T cell receptor beta chains follows, all from one sample in a study of T cell responses to AZD1222 COVID-19 vaccine. Here immunoSEQ multiplex PCR was the method, and the copy in TCRdb shows in-frame clones only, minus some. In the table there are about 130,000 clones, about 88% of which are singletons. Sample: peripheral blood, taken on day 0 of AZD1222 vaccination. These receptors originate from an adult in good health. CDR3s include the opening cysteine and the closing phenylalanine or tryptophan. The D gene is left open where the match is weak. Expanded clones are given a class, and other clones once, few, many or no size at all.

TGTGCCAGCAGACAAAAGATGTTAGCGGGGGGCACCGGGGAGCTGTTTTTT	CASRQKMLAGGTGELFF	TRBJ2-2	TRBD2	TRBV4-2	-	17
TGTGCCATCAGTGAGTCGCGGGGGAGAAGCTCCTATAATTCACCCCTCCACTTT	CAISESRGRSSYNSPLHF	TRBJ1-6	-	TRBV10-3	-	18
TGTGCCAGCAGTGAACCAACAGGTAGCTCCTACAATGAGCAGTTCTTC	CASSEPTGSSYNEQFF	TRBJ2-1	-	TRBV25-1	-	16
TGCGCCAGCAGCTTGGATCCAGGTACGCAGTATTTT	CASSLDPGTQYF	TRBJ2-3	-	TRBV5-1	-	12
TGTGCCAGCACTCCGGGACAACACCAAGAGACCCAGTACTTC	CASTPGQHQETQYF	TRBJ2-5	-	TRBV19	-	14
TGCGCCAGCAGCAGAGCCGGGGCCCGGCCGAGGGGCACTGAAGCTTTCTTT	CASSRAGARPRGTEAFF	TRBJ1-1	-	TRBV4-3	once	17
TGTGCCAGCAGTTTGGGACAGGGGAGCATTCAGTACTTC	CASSLGQGSIQYF	TRBJ2-4	TRBD1	TRBV27	-	13
TGCGCCAGCAGCCAAGCTCTAGTCGGGACAGATACGCAGTATTTT	CASSQALVGTDTQYF	TRBJ2-3	-	TRBV4-3	-	15
TGTGCCAGCAGCAAAAAGGAGGGGGACAGATCTTTCGCCCTTAATTCACCCCTCCACTTT	CASSKKEGDRSFALNSPLHF	TRBJ1-6	-	TRBV21-1	-	20
TGTGCCGTATGCCGGGGGAATCAGCCCCAGCATTTT	CAVCRGNQPQHF	TRBJ1-5	-	TRBV28	-	12
TGTGCCAGCAGACGCCTAGGGGGGGGCACAGGGATTGAGACCCAGTACTTC	CASRRLGGGTGIETQYF	TRBJ2-5	-	TRBV7-8	-	17
TGTGCCAGCAGAGGCGGGGCGCCAAGGGCTGAAGCTTTCTTT	CASRGGAPRAEAFF	TRBJ1-1	-	TRBV2	-	14
TGTGCCAGCAGCCATAGCGGAACCACAGATACGCAGTATTTT	CASSHSGTTDTQYF	TRBJ2-3	-	TRBV3-1/TRBV3-2	-	14
TGCGCCAGCAGCTTAGGAGCGGGTGAAAAACTGTTTTTT	CASSLGAGEKLFF	TRBJ1-4	-	TRBV5-1	-	13
TGTGCCAGCTCACCTAAAGTTACCGGGACACTAGAGCATGGCTACACCTTC	CASSPKVTGTLEHGYTF	TRBJ1-2	-	TRBV18	-	17
TGTGCCATCAGTGAGTCCTACAGTGAGCAGTTCTTC	CAISESYSEQFF	TRBJ2-1	-	TRBV10-3	-	12
TGTGCTAGTGGTTTGGTAACGAGGTATGGCTACACCTTC	CASGLVTRYGYTF	TRBJ1-2	-	TRBV12-5	once	13
TGTGCCAGCAGTTCCGCCCCCTTCAGGGGGCTGGGCTACACCTTC	CASSSAPFRGLGYTF	TRBJ1-2	TRBD1	TRBV27	-	15
TGCGCCAGCAGCTTGGCTTCAACTAATGAAAAACTGTTTTTT	CASSLASTNEKLFF	TRBJ1-4	-	TRBV5-1	-	14
TGTGCCAGCAGTTTAGACTACGAGCAGTACTTC	CASSLDYEQYF	TRBJ2-7	-	TRBV12-3/TRBV12-4	-	11
TGTGCCACCAGCAGAGCAGGGGGCCTTGGGGAAAAACTGTTTTTT	CATSRAGGLGEKLFF	TRBJ1-4	TRBD1	TRBV15	-	15
TGTGCCAGCAGTCTAAGGTGGGGGCTTAATGAAAAACTGTTTTTT	CASSLRWGLNEKLFF	TRBJ1-4	-	TRBV27	-	15
TGTGCCAGCAGTGACAGGGGGCATGGTCAGCCCCAGCATTTT	CASSDRGHGQPQHF	TRBJ1-5	TRBD1	TRBV6-2/TRBV6-3	-	14
TGTGCCAGTAGTATAGCGCGACTGAACAGTGGCTACACCTTC	CASSIARLNSGYTF	TRBJ1-2	-	TRBV19	-	14
TGTGCCAGCGGCGGGGAGGGGTTCCTGGAGATGGAGCAGTACTTC	CASGGEGFLEMEQYF	TRBJ2-7	TRBD2	TRBV6-5	-	15
TGTGCCAGCAGCTTAGCGACAGGGGGCTATTCACCCCTCCACTTT	CASSLATGGYSPLHF	TRBJ1-6	TRBD1	TRBV7-9	-	15
TGTGCCAGCTCACCAAGCTCAGGAGGACAACTAGCGGGAGCCCCCTGGTCCTACGAGCAGTACTTC	CASSPSSGGQLAGAPWSYEQYF	TRBJ2-7	TRBD2	TRBV18	-	22
TGTGCCAGCAGTGAAGCGCTACAGGCCTATAGCAATCAGCCCCAGCATTTT	CASSEALQAYSNQPQHF	TRBJ1-5	-	TRBV6-1	-	17
TGCAGCGTTGTTCAGGGGCCCTCCTACGAGCAGTACTTC	CSVVQGPSYEQYF	TRBJ2-7	-	TRBV29-1	-	13
TGTGCCACCCGGACAGTAACGCAAGAGACCCAGTACTTC	CATRTVTQETQYF	TRBJ2-5	-	TRBV10-3	-	13
TGTGCCAGCAGACCGGACAGCAATCAGCCCCAGCATTTT	CASRPDSNQPQHF	TRBJ1-5	-	TRBV6-5	-	13
TGTGCCAGCAGTGAGGAGCCAGGCACTGGAAACACCATATATTTT	CASSEEPGTGNTIYF	TRBJ1-3	-	TRBV6-1	once	15
TGCGCCACCGGCGAGGGGACTACCTACAATGAGCAGTTCTTC	CATGEGTTYNEQFF	TRBJ2-1	TRBD2	TRBV5-1	-	14
TGTGCCAGCTCAGCGACAGGGAGTCTGAACACTGAAGCTTTCTTT	CASSATGSLNTEAFF	TRBJ1-1	TRBD1	TRBV18	-	15
TGTGCCAGCAGTTTTAGGGGCTATGGCTACACCTTC	CASSFRGYGYTF	TRBJ1-2	-	TRBV27	-	12
TGCAGCGCCGGGACAGGGGGGGGACAAAACATTCAGTACTTC	CSAGTGGGQNIQYF	TRBJ2-4	TRBD1	TRBV29-1	-	14
TGTGCCAGCAGCTTAACGGGGGTGAAGGGTGAGCAGTACTTC	CASSLTGVKGEQYF	TRBJ2-7	-	TRBV7-3	-	14
TGTGCCAGCAGCCGACAGGGGGTGGATGGCTACACCTTC	CASSRQGVDGYTF	TRBJ1-2	TRBD1	TRBV7-9	-	13
TGTGCCAGCAGCGCCCCCCTTACCAGGGGGCATGGCTACACCTTC	CASSAPLTRGHGYTF	TRBJ1-2	TRBD1	TRBV9	-	15
TGTGCCAGCAGCGTCGGGCCCGGGGGAACGGAGACCCAGTACTTC	CASSVGPGGTETQYF	TRBJ2-5	-	TRBV9	-	15
TGTGCCATCCGCAGGGAATCCCCTGGAAACACCATATATTTT	CAIRRESPGNTIYF	TRBJ1-3	-	TRBV10-3	-	14
TGTGCCAGTAGTATCCCCTGGACAGGGGTGAACACTGAAGCTTTCTTT	CASSIPWTGVNTEAFF	TRBJ1-1	TRBD1	TRBV19	once	16
TGCGCCAGCAGCCCACAGGAGGGGGGTAACTATGGCTACACCTTC	CASSPQEGGNYGYTF	TRBJ1-2	-	TRBV5-1	-	15
TGTGCCACCAGTGACCCCTCCGGGACAGACCACTACGAGCAGTACTTC	CATSDPSGTDHYEQYF	TRBJ2-7	TRBD1	TRBV24-1	-	16
TGTGCCAGCAGTTCCTCTGGCGGGCAAGGGACCCAGTACTTC	CASSSSGGQGTQYF	TRBJ2-5	-	TRBV6-5	once	14
TGTGCCAGCAGCGGGGGCGGACTAGCGGGATCCTACGAGCAGTACTTC	CASSGGGLAGSYEQYF	TRBJ2-7	TRBD2	TRBV7-2	-	16
TGTGCCAGCAGTGAAGGGCGGGGTCCCGGCACCGGGGAGCTGTTTTTT	CASSEGRGPGTGELFF	TRBJ2-2	-	TRBV6-4	-	16
TGTGCCAGCTCACCCCCCCTTAGCGGGAGGAAGAGAGACGAGCAGTACTTC	CASSPPLSGRKRDEQYF	TRBJ2-7	TRBD2	TRBV18	-	17
TGTGCCAGCAGCTTATCAGGGGGCTATGGCTACACCTTC	CASSLSGGYGYTF	TRBJ1-2	TRBD1	TRBV7-3	-	13
TGTGCCAGCAAGGTTTGGCAGGGGGCTACCGGGGAGCTGTTTTTT	CASKVWQGATGELFF	TRBJ2-2	TRBD1	TRBV27	-	15